The present entry profiles one TCR beta chain with its context. The antigen remains unidentified. This entry belongs to a study of PD-1 blockade in mismatch repair-deficient tumors. Overall study context: Enrolled about 2013-2016, patients had progressing, pretreated mismatch repair-deficient cancers of 12 to 13 types. Whole-study results and caveats: After pembrolizumab, tumor-resident clones rose rapidly, then generally contracted before radiologic responses.

The assay was immunoSEQ multiplex PCR, and TCRdb's table has in-frame clones only and misses some. Among 30,000 to 35,000 clones, around 80% were seen once, and the ten largest hold about 3.7%. All patients were mismatch repair deficient, assessed by either PCR or immunohistochemistry. The TCR-sequenced patients were a few responders to pembrolizumab. Germline V gene data show CDR1 as SEHNR and CDR2 as FQNEAQ (reference sequence). The CDR3 spans 15 residues. V trimming: 5 bases; J trimming: 2 bases; junction bases outside the gene matches: 7. V gene TRBV7-9 combines with J gene TRBJ2-3; 7 bases agree with TRBD1. This clonotype was obtained from an adult with mismatch repair-deficient cancer. The sample here was PBMCs, taken 6 weeks after starting pembrolizumab. This chain's CDR3 is CASSLGQASTDTQYF. CDR3 bases: TGTGCCAGCAGCCTAGGACAGGCGTCCACAGATACGCAGTATTTT.